This TCR beta chain was recorded in a study of early T cells in non-severe SARS-CoV-2 infection. Points from the study as a whole: Anti-spike CD8 specificities were favored by VDJdb matching, whose results missed private and CD4 specificities.

The TCR library protocol was used to attach unique molecular identifiers. These identifiers were attached to individual cDNA molecules. TCRdb re-called the 5' RACE reads through MiXCR, storing one row per CDR3 protein. The table lists some 64,000 distinct CDR3 sequences, roughly 8.2% of them singletons. Trimming removed 3 bases at V and 8 bases at J, with 8 bases between. Looked up from germline, CDR1 is KGHSH and CDR2 is LQKENI. The CDR3 covers 12 residues. Note on this clonotype: Its antigen is not known.

The source material was whole blood, sampled at baseline. The genes are TRBV18 and TRBJ2-1; D is undetermined. The TCR was taken from an adult who was a healthcare worker with PCR-confirmed SARS-CoV-2 infection or an uninfected control (not recorded which). The CDR3 here is CASSPVGYEQFF. CDR3 nucleotides: TGTGCCAGCTCACCGGTAGGGTATGAGCAGTTCTTC.